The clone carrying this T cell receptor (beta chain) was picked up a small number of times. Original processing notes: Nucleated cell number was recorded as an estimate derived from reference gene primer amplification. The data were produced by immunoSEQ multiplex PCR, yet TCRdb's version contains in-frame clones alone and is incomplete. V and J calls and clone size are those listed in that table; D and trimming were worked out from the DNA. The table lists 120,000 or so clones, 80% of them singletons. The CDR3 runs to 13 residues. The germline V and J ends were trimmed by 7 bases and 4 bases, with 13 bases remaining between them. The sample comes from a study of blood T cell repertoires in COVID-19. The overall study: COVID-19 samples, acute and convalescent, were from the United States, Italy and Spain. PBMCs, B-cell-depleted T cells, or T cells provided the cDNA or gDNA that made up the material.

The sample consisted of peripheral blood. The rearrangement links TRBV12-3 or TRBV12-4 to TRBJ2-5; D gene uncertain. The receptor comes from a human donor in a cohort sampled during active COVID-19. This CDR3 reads CASTHLEPETQYF. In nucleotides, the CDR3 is TGTGCCAGCACCCACTTGGAGCCAGAGACCCAGTACTTC.